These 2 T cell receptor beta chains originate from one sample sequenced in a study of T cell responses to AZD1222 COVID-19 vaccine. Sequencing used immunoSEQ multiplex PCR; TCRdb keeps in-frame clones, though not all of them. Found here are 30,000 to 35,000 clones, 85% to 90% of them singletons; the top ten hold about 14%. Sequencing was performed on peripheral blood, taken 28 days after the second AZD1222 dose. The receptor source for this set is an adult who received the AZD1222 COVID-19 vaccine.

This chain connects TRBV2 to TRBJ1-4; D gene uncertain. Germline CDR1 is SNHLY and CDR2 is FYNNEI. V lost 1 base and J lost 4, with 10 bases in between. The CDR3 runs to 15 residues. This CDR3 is CASSEDAGHNEKLFF. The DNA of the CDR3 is TGTGCCAGCAGTGAAGATGCGGGCCATAATGAAAAACTGTTTTTT.

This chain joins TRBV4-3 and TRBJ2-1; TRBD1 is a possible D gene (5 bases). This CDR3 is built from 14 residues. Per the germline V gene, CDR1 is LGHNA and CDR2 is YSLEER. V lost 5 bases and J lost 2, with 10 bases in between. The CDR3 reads CASSGRGAYNEQFF. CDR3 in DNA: TGCGCCAGCAGCGGTAGGGGCGCCTACAATGAGCAGTTCTTC.